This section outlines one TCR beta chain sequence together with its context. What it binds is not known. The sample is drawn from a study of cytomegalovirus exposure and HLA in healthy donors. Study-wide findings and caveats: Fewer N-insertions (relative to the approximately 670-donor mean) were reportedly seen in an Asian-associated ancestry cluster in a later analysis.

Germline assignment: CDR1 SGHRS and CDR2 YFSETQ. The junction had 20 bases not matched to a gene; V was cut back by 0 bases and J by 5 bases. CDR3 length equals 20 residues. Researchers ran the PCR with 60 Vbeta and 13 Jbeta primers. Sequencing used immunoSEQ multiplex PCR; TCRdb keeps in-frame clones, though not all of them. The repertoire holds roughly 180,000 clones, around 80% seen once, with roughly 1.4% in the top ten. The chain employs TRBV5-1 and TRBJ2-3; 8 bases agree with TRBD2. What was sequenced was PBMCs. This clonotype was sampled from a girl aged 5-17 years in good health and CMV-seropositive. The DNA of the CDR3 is TGCGCCAGCAGCTTGGAGGGGAGCGGGGGCCGGGGGGCTCGCTTAGATACGCAGTATTTT. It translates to CASSLEGSGGRGARLDTQYF.